Sequencing of this T cell receptor (beta chain) was carried out in a study of T cell clones after liver transplantation. Study overall: Timepoints were pre-transplant, pre-withdrawal, and after withdrawal was completed or failed.

The protocol was immunoSEQ multiplex PCR, while the TCRdb copy is restricted to in-frame clones and leaves out a portion. This sample has tens of thousands of clones; 75% to 90% occur once, and the top ten carry about 0.79%. The V gene lost 4 bases and the J gene lost 9 bases, with 19 bases spanning the gap. CDR3 length equals 15 residues. Per germline, CDR1 MNHNS and CDR2 SASEGT. The clonotype was recovered from a human patient who received a liver transplant. The T cells may come from the graft donor. The chain employs TRBV6-1 and TRBJ2-1; D is unresolved. The specimen comprised CD4+ T cells from blood, sampled 12 months after liver transplant. The CDR3 DNA follows: TGTGCCAGCAGTGGCCTTGAGTCTAGTTACCGTGAGCAGTTCTTC. Translation gives CASSGLESSYREQFF.